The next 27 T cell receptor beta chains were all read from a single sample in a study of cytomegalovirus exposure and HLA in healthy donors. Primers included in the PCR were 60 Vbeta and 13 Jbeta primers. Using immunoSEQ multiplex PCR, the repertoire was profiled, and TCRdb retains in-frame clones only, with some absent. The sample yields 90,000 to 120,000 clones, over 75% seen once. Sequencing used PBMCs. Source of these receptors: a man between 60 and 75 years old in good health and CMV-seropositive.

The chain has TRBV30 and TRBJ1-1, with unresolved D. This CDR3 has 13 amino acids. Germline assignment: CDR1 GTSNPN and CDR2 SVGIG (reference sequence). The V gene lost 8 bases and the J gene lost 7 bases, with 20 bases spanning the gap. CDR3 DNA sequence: TGTGCCATAACCCCGGTGCGGAAGGTTGAAGCTTTCTTT. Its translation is CAITPVRKVEAFF.

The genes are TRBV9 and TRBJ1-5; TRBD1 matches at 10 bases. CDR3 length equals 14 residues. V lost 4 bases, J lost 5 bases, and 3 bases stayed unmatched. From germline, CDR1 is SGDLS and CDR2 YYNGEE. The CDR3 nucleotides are TGTGCCAGCAGCTTCGGACAGGGGGATCAGCCCCAGCATTTT. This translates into CASSFGQGDQPQHF.

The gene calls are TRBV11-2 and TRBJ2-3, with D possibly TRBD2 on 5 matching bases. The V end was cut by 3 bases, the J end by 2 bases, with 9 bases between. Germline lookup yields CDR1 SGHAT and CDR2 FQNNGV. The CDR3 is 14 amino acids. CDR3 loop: CASSLGAYTDTQYF. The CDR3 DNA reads TGTGCCAGCAGCTTGGGAGCCTACACAGATACGCAGTATTTT. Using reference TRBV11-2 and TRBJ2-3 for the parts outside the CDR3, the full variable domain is EAGVAQSPRYKIIEKRQSVAFWCNPISGHATLYWYQQILGQGPKLLIQFQNNGVVDDSQLPKDRFSAERLKGVDSTLKIQPAKLEDSAVYLCASSLGAYTDTQYFGPGTRLTVL.

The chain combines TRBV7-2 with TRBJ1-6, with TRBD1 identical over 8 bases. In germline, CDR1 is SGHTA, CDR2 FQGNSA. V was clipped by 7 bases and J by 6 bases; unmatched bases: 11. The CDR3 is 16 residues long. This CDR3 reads CASIEDREYPNSPLHF. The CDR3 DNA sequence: TGTGCCAGCATCGAGGACAGGGAGTATCCTAATTCACCCCTCCACTTT.

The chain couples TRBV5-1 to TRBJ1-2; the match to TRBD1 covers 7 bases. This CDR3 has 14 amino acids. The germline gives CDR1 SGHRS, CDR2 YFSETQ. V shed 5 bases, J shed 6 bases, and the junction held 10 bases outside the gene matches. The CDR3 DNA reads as TGCGCCAGCAGACAGGGGATCTTGTCAGATGGCTACACCTTC. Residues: CASRQGILSDGYTF.

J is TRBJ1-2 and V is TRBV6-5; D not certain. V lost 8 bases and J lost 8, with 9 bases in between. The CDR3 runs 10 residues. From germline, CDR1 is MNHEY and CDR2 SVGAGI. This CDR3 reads CASLNFGYTF. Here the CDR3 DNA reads TGTGCCAGCCTGAACTTCGGCTACACCTTC.

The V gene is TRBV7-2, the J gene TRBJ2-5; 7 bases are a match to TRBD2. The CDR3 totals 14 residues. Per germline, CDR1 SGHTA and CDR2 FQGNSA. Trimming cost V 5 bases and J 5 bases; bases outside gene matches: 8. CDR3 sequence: CASSRLWGGETQYF. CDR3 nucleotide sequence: TGTGCCAGCAGCCGCCTCTGGGGAGGGGAGACCCAGTACTTC. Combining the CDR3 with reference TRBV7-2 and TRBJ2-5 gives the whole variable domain GAGVSQSPSNKVTEKGKDVELRCDPISGHTALYWYRQSLGQGLEFLIYFQGNSAPDKSGLPSDRFSAERTGGSVSTLTIQRTQQEDSAVYLCASSRLWGGETQYFGPGTRLLVL.

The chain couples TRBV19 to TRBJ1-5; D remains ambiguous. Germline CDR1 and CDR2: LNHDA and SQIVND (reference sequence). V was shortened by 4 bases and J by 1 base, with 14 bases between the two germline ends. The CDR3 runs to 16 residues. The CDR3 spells CASSTSGGRSNQPQHF. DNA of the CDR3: TGTGCCAGTAGTACCTCGGGAGGACGGAGCAATCAGCCCCAGCATTTT.

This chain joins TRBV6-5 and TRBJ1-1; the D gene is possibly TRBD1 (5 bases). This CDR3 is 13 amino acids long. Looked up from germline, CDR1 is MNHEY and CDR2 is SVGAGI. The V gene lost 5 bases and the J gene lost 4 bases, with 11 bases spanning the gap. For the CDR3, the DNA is TGTGCCAGCAGTAACGGGGGGGGCACTGAAGCTTTCTTT. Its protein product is CASSNGGGTEAFF.

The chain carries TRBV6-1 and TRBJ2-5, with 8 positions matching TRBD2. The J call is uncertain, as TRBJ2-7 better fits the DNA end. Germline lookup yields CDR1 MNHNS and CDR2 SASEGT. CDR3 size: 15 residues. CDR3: CASSESGLVIHEQYF. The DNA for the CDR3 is TGTGCCAGCAGTGAATCGGGACTAGTAATCCACGAGCAGTACTTC.

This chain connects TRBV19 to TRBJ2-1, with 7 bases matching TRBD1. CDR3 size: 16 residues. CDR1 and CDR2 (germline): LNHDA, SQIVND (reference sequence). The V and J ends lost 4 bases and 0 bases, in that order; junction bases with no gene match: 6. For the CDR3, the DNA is TGTGCCAGTAGTAACCCACGACAGGGCTCCTACAATGAGCAGTTCTTC. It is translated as CASSNPRQGSYNEQFF.

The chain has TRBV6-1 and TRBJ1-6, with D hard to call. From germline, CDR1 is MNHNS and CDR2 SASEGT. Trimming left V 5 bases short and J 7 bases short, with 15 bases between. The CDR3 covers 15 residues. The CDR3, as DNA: TGTGCCAGCAGTTTTTCCCCCCCACTAAATTCACCCCTCCACTTT. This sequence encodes CASSFSPPLNSPLHF.

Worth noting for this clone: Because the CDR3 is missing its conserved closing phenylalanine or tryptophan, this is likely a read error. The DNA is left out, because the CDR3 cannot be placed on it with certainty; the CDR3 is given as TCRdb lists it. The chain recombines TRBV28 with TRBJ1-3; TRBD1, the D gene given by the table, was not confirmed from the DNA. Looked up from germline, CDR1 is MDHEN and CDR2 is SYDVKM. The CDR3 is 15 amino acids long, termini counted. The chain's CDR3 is CASSLGRFPRVGFLR.

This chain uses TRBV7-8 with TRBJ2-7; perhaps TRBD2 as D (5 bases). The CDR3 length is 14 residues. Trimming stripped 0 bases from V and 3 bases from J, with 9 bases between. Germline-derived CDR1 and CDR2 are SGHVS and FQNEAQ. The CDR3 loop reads CASSLANGNYEQYF. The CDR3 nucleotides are TGTGCCAGCAGCTTAGCAAACGGGAACTACGAGCAGTACTTC. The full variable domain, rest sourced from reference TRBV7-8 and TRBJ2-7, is GAGVSQSPRYKVAKRGQDVALRCDPISGHVSLFWYQQALGQGPEFLTYFQNEAQLDKSGLPSDRFFAERPEGSVSTLKIQRTQQEDSAVYLCASSLANGNYEQYFGPGTRLTVT.

The CDR3 loop reads CASSLPETGGPDTQYF. DNA of the CDR3: TGTGCCAGCAGCTTACCAGAGACAGGGGGCCCAGATACGCAGTATTTT. The rearrangement uses TRBV7-9 and TRBJ2-3; 10 nucleotides match TRBD1. The CDR3 is 16 amino acids. In germline, CDR1 is SEHNR, CDR2 FQNEAQ (reference sequence). The ends lost 2 bases at V and 4 bases at J; junction bases unmatched: 6.

In DNA, the CDR3 is TGTGCCTCCTCGGGACAGAACTATGGCTACACCTTC. Its protein is CASSGQNYGYTF. V and J are TRBV2 and TRBJ1-2; 7 nucleotides line up with TRBD1. The CDR3 spans 12 residues. V shed 11 bases, J shed 2 bases, and the junction held 5 bases outside the gene matches. Germline loops: CDR1 SNHLY, CDR2 FYNNEI.

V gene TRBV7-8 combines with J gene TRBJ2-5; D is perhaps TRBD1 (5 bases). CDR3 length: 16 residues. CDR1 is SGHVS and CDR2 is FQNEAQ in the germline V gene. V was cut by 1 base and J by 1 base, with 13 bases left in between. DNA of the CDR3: TGTGCCAGCAGCTTAGGGGCAGGGAACTTCCAAGAGACCCAGTACTTC. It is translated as CASSLGAGNFQETQYF.

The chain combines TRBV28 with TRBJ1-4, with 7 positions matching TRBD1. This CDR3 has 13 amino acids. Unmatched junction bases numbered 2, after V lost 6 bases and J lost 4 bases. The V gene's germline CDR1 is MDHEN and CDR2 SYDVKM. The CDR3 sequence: CASRGQSNEKLFF. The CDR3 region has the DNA TGTGCCAGCAGGGGACAGAGTAATGAAAAACTGTTTTTT.

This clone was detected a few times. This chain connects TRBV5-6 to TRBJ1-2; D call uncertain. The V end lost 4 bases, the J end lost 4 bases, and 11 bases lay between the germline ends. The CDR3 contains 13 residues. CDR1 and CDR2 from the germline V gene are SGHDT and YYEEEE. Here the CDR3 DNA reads TGTGCCAGCAGCCAAGACGGGGTCTATGGCTACACCTTC. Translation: CASSQDGVYGYTF. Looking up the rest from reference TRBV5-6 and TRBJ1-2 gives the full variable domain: DAGVTQSPTHLIKTRGQQVTLRCSPKSGHDTVSWYQQALGQGPQFIFQYYEEEERQRGNFPDRFSGHQFPNYSSELNVNALLLGDSALYLCASSQDGVYGYTFGSGTRLTVV.

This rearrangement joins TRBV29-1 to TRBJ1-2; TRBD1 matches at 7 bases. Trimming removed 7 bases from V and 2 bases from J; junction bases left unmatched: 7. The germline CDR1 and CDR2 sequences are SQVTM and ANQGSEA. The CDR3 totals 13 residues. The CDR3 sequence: CSDGTVGNYGYTF. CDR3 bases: TGCAGCGATGGGACAGTTGGGAACTATGGCTACACCTTC.

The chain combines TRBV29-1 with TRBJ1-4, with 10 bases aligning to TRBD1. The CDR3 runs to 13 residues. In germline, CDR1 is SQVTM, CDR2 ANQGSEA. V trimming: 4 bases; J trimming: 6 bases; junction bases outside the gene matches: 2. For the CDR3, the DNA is TGCAGCGTTGGACAGGGGGCCGATGAAAAACTGTTTTTT. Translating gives CSVGQGADEKLFF.

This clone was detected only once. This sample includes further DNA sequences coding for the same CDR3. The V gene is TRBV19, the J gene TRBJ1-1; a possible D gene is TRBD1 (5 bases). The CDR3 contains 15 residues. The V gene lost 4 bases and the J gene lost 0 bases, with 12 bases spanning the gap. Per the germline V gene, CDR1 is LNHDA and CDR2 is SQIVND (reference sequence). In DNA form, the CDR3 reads TGTGCCAGTAGTAGGCGGGACCGCTTGAACACTGAAGCTTTCTTT. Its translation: CASSRRDRLNTEAFF.

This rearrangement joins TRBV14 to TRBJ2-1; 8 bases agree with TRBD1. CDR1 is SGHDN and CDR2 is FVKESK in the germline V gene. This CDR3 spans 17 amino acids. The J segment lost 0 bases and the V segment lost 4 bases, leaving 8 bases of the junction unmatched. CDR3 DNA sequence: TGTGCCAGCAGCCCCTTGGCAGGGGGCTACTCCTACAATGAGCAGTTCTTC. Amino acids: CASSPLAGGYSYNEQFF.

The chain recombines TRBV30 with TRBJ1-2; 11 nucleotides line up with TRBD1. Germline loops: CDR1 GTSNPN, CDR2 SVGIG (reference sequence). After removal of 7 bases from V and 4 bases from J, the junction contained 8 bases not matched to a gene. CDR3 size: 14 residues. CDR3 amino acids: CAFRDRGEVYGYTF. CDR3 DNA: TGTGCCTTCCGGGACAGGGGGGAGGTCTATGGCTACACCTTC.

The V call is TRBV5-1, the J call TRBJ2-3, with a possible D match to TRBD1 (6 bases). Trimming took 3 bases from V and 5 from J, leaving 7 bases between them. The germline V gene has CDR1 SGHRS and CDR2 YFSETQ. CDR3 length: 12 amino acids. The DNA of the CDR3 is TGCGCCAGCAGCTGGGACATAGATACGCAGTATTTT. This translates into CASSWDIDTQYF.

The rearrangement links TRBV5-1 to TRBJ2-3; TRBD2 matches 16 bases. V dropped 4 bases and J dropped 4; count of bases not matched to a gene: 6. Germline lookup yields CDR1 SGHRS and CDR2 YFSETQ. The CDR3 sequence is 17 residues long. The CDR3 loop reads CASSPGTSGGAADTQYF. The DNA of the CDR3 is TGCGCCAGCAGCCCTGGGACTAGCGGGGGGGCCGCAGATACGCAGTATTTT. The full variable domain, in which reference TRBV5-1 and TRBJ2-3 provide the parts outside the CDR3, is KAGVTQTPRYLIKTRGQQVTLSCSPISGHRSVSWYQQTPGQGLQFLFEYFSETQRNKGNFPGRFSGRQFSNSRSEMNVSTLELGDSALYLCASSPGTSGGAADTQYFGPGTRLTVL.

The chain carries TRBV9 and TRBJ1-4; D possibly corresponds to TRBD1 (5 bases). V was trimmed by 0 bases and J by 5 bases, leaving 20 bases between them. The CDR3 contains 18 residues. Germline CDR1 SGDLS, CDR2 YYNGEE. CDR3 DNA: TGTGCCAGCAGCGTAGATTCACTGGCGGGACCGATAAATGAAAAACTGTTTTTT. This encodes CASSVDSLAGPINEKLFF. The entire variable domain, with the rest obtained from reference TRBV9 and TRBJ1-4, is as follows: DSGVTQTPKHLITATGQRVTLRCSPRSGDLSVYWYQQSLDQGLQFLIQYYNGEERAKGNILERFSAQQFPDLHSELNLSSLELGDSALYFCASSVDSLAGPINEKLFFGSGTQLSVL.